A selection of T cell receptor beta chains follows, all from one sample in a study of blood T cells in healthy people across ages. TCRdb analysed the 5' RACE reads with MiXCR anew, one entry per CDR3 protein. The table includes about 930,000 distinct CDR3 sequences, about 27% detected once. The data also belong to a second study, concerning T cells of mothers and their children.

What was sequenced was blood. These receptors were obtained from a woman in her 40s in good health. CDR3s include the opening cysteine and the closing phenylalanine or tryptophan. D genes are given only for firm matches. Rows may omit the clone size; those that give it use once, few, many or a size class.

j_gene,v_gene,len,abundance,d_gene,CDR3nt,CDR3aa
TRBJ1-5,TRBV28,14,few,-,TGTGCCAGCAGTTTGGGGGGGGCGTGGCAGCCCCAGCATTTT,CASSLGGAWQPQHF
TRBJ1-2,TRBV25-1,15,few,-,TGTGCCAGCAGTGAATTCGGGGGGCGGTTTACTGGCTACACCTTC,CASSEFGGRFTGYTF
TRBJ2-3,TRBV7-6,15,-,TRBD2,TGTGCCAGCAGTCACGCCGGGACTAGCGGTTATACGCAGTATTTT,CASSHAGTSGYTQYF
TRBJ1-2,TRBV7-6,16,-,-,TGTGCCAGCAGCTCCGTACCCAGGGTCGAGAAGGATGGCTACACCTTC,CASSSVPRVEKDGYTF
TRBJ2-3,TRBV27,15,many,TRBD2,TGTGCCAGCAGTCTACAACTAGCGGCCGCAGATACGCAGTATTTT,CASSLQLAAADTQYF
TRBJ2-7,TRBV1,16,few,-,TGCACCAGCAGCCAAGATATCTCGGCAGGAACCTACGAGCAGTACTTC,CTSSQDISAGTYEQYF
TRBJ1-2,TRBV2,15,few,TRBD1,TGTGCCAGCAGTGAGGGACAGGGGTTTAACTATGGCTACACCTTC,CASSEGQGFNYGYTF
TRBJ2-7,TRBV27,14,few,TRBD2,TGTGCCAGCAGCGCGGGGGGGCCTCTTAACGAGCAGTACTTC,CASSAGGPLNEQYF
TRBJ2-7,TRBV7-2,15,few,-,TGTGCCAGCAGCCCTGGAGGGAGCTCCTACAATGAGCAGTACTTC,CASSPGGSSYNEQYF
TRBJ2-4,TRBV20-1,14,many,TRBD1,TGCAGTGCTTCCAGGGGGCCAGCCAAAAACATTCAGTACTTC,CSASRGPAKNIQYF
TRBJ2-1,TRBV9,15,-,-,TGTGCCAGCAGCCGGGACACGGGCTCCTACAATGAGCAGTTCTTC,CASSRDTGSYNEQFF
TRBJ1-2,TRBV6-1,17,few,TRBD1,TGTGCCAGCAGATGGGAGACAGGGGTCATTTCCAGCTATGGCTACACCTTC,CASRWETGVISSYGYTF
TRBJ2-1,TRBV12-3/TRBV12-4,15,few,-,TGTGCCAGCAGTGCAGGAGGGTCCCGCCGGAATGAGCAGTTCTTC,CASSAGGSRRNEQFF
TRBJ1-2,TRBV20-1,13,few,TRBD1,TGCAGTGCTACGACAGGGTATAACTATGGCTACACCTTC,CSATTGYNYGYTF
TRBJ2-7,TRBV2,15,-,-,TGTGCCAGCAGTTTCCCCCACCAAAGCTCCTACGAGCAGTACTTC,CASSFPHQSSYEQYF
TRBJ2-3,TRBV28,15,many,TRBD2,TGTGCCAGCAGCTCGCTAGCGGGGGGCACAGATACGCAGTATTTT,CASSSLAGGTDTQYF
TRBJ1-3,TRBV14,13,few,-,TGTGCCAGCAGCCCCCACTCTGGAAACACCATATATTTT,CASSPHSGNTIYF
TRBJ2-3,TRBV4-1,16,many,-,TGCGCCAGCAGCCATCCCTTTGGGGGGGCGGGAGATACGCAGTATTTT,CASSHPFGGAGDTQYF
TRBJ1-5,TRBV28,16,once,TRBD1,TGTGCCGGCAGCCCCCGGGACAGGGACCTCAATCAGCCCCAGCATTTT,CAGSPRDRDLNQPQHF
TRBJ1-5,TRBV7-9,15,many,-,TGTGCCAGCAGCCTCCGTGGAGATAGCAATCAGCCCCAGCATTTT,CASSLRGDSNQPQHF
TRBJ2-7,TRBV13,17,-,TRBD2,TGTGCCAGCAGCCTCCGGACTAGGCGGGCGATTGCCTACGAGCAGTACTTC,CASSLRTRRAIAYEQYF
TRBJ2-2,TRBV6-2/TRBV6-3,13,many,-,TGTGCCAGCAGTAGGACAGACACCGGGGAGCTGTTTTTT,CASSRTDTGELFF
TRBJ2-7,TRBV7-2,15,-,TRBD2,TGTGCCAGCAGCAAAGGGACTAGCGCCTCCTACGAGCAGTACTTC,CASSKGTSASYEQYF
TRBJ2-7,TRBV4-3,18,few,TRBD2,TGCGCCAGCAGCCAAGATGGGCTAGCGGGACTCTCCTACAATGAGCAGTACTTC,CASSQDGLAGLSYNEQYF
TRBJ1-1,TRBV7-9,17,-,-,TGTGCCAGCAGCAAATCAGGGGTGTTCGGGCCAAACACTGAAGCTTTCTTT,CASSKSGVFGPNTEAFF
TRBJ1-2,TRBV6-2/TRBV6-3,15,many,-,TGTGCCAGCAGTTACCCCTCGGCAACTAACTATGGCTACACCTTC,CASSYPSATNYGYTF
TRBJ1-2,TRBV15,14,many,-,TGTGCCACCAGCAGAGATAAAGGGGGCTATGGCTACACCTTC,CATSRDKGGYGYTF
TRBJ2-7,TRBV12-3/TRBV12-4,13,few,TRBD1,TGTGCCAGCAGTCCGACAGGGTTAATCGAGCAGTACTTC,CASSPTGLIEQYF
TRBJ2-6,TRBV27,16,-,TRBD1,TGTGCCAGCAAGGAACAGGGGGCAGTCGGGGCCAACGTCCTGACTTTC,CASKEQGAVGANVLTF
TRBJ1-1,TRBV5-6,13,-,-,TGTGCCAGCAACCGACGGAGGAACACTGAAGCTTTCTTT,CASNRRRNTEAFF
TRBJ2-1,TRBV24-1,16,many,TRBD1,TGTGCCACCAGTGACTATACCGGGACAGGGGGCAATGAGCAGTTCTTC,CATSDYTGTGGNEQFF
TRBJ2-7,TRBV28,14,many,-,TGTGCCAGCAGTTTGAGGCGCCCATCCTACGAGCAGTACTTC,CASSLRRPSYEQYF
TRBJ2-1,TRBV7-7,19,many,-,TGTGCTAGCAGCTTAGAGTTCGGGGGGCTAGCGACCTCCTACAATGAGCAGTTCTTC,CASSLEFGGLATSYNEQFF
TRBJ2-1,TRBV27,14,-,-,TGTGCCAGCAGTCGTCAGGGCGTCTACAATGGGCAGTTCTTC,CASSRQGVYNGQFF
TRBJ1-5,TRBV7-2,12,many,-,TGTGCCAGCAGTTTGCTGGGTCAGCCCCAGCATTTT,CASSLLGQPQHF
TRBJ2-7,TRBV18,14,-,-,TGTGCCAGCTCACCAGGTTCAGGGGGAGGAGAGCAGTACTTC,CASSPGSGGGEQYF
TRBJ1-1,TRBV20-1,16,few,TRBD1,TGCAGTGCTAGAGATTGGGGGACAGGAATGAACACTGAAGCTTTCTTT,CSARDWGTGMNTEAFF
TRBJ2-3,TRBV9,17,-,TRBD2,TGTGCCAGCAGCGTAGACCCCGGCGGGGGGGTCGCAGATACGCAGTATTTT,CASSVDPGGGVADTQYF
TRBJ2-6,TRBV7-9,17,-,-,TGTGCCAGCAGCTTAGCGCCAGGGAGCTCTGGGGCCAACGTCCTGACTTTC,CASSLAPGSSGANVLTF
TRBJ2-5,TRBV20-1,18,few,-,TGCAGTGCTAGAGTTGACGGACTCCGACAGAAGGCCCAAGAGACCCAGTACTTC,CSARVDGLRQKAQETQYF
TRBJ2-7,TRBV24-1,15,few,-,TGTGCCACCACTAGCCGGCGACGTTCCTCCTACGAGCAGTACTTC,CATTSRRRSSYEQYF
TRBJ2-1,TRBV4-1,17,-,-,TGCGCCAGCAGCCAGGCCCGATGGGTCCGCTCCTACAATGAGCAGTTCTTC,CASSQARWVRSYNEQFF
TRBJ2-7,TRBV20-1,14,few,-,TGCAGTGCGCCCCTCTCGGGCCGGACGTTCGAGCAGTACTTC,CSAPLSGRTFEQYF
TRBJ2-7,TRBV28,14,many,-,TGTGCCAGCAGTTTAGAGGGGTCCCCTTACGAGCAGTACTTC,CASSLEGSPYEQYF
TRBJ1-5,TRBV7-2,15,few,-,TGTGCCAGCAGCTTAGTTCGGGCAGGGAATCAGCCCCAGCATTTT,CASSLVRAGNQPQHF
TRBJ1-2,TRBV29-1,15,many,-,TGCAGCGTTTACCTGACAGATCTCTGGGAATATGGCTACACCTTC,CSVYLTDLWEYGYTF
TRBJ2-3,TRBV11-2,16,-,TRBD2,TGCGCCAGCAGCTCCTTCCGTGGGGGGGTAGGTGGTACGCAGTATTTT,CASSSFRGGVGGTQYF
TRBJ2-7,TRBV6-2/TRBV6-3,15,few,TRBD1,TGTGCCAGCATTTCGGACAGGGGGCTTAGGAATGAGCAGTACTTC,CASISDRGLRNEQYF
TRBJ2-5,TRBV12-3/TRBV12-4,13,many,-,TGTGCCAGCAGAGTTTCGAACCTGGAGACCCAGTACTTC,CASRVSNLETQYF